The T cell receptor beta chain under discussion was sequenced for a study of blood T cell repertoires in COVID-19. Original data processing: Cell counts per sample came from amplifying reference gene primers. Data came from immunoSEQ multiplex PCR; TCRdb stores just in-frame clones and leaves some out. V, J and clone size reflect that table, while D and trimming were determined from the DNA. The sample consists of about 200,000 clones, 70% to 85% of them appearing once. V lost 6 bases to trimming and J lost 2 bases; unmatched junction nucleotides: 7. The CDR3 contains 14 residues. Germline CDR1 and CDR2: MNHEY and SVGEGT.

The chain joins TRBV6-2 or TRBV6-3 to TRBJ2-7; 7 bases agree with TRBD2. The sequence came from a human donor in a cohort sampled during active COVID-19. Sample: peripheral blood. The CDR3 is CASSQTSYPYEQYF. The CDR3 bases are TGTGCCAGCAGCCAGACTAGCTATCCCTACGAGCAGTACTTC.